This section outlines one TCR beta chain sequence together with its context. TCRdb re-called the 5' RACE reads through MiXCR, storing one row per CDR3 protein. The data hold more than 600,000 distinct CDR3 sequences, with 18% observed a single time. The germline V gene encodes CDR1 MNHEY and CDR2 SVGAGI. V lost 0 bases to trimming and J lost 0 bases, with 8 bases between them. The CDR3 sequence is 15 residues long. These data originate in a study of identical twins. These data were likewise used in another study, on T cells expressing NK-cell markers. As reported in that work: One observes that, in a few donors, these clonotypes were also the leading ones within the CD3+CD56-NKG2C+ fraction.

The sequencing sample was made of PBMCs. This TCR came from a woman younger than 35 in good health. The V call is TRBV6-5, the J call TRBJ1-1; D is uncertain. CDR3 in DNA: TGTGCCAGCAGTTACTCCCACGTCATGAACACTGAAGCTTTCTTT. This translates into CASSYSHVMNTEAFF.